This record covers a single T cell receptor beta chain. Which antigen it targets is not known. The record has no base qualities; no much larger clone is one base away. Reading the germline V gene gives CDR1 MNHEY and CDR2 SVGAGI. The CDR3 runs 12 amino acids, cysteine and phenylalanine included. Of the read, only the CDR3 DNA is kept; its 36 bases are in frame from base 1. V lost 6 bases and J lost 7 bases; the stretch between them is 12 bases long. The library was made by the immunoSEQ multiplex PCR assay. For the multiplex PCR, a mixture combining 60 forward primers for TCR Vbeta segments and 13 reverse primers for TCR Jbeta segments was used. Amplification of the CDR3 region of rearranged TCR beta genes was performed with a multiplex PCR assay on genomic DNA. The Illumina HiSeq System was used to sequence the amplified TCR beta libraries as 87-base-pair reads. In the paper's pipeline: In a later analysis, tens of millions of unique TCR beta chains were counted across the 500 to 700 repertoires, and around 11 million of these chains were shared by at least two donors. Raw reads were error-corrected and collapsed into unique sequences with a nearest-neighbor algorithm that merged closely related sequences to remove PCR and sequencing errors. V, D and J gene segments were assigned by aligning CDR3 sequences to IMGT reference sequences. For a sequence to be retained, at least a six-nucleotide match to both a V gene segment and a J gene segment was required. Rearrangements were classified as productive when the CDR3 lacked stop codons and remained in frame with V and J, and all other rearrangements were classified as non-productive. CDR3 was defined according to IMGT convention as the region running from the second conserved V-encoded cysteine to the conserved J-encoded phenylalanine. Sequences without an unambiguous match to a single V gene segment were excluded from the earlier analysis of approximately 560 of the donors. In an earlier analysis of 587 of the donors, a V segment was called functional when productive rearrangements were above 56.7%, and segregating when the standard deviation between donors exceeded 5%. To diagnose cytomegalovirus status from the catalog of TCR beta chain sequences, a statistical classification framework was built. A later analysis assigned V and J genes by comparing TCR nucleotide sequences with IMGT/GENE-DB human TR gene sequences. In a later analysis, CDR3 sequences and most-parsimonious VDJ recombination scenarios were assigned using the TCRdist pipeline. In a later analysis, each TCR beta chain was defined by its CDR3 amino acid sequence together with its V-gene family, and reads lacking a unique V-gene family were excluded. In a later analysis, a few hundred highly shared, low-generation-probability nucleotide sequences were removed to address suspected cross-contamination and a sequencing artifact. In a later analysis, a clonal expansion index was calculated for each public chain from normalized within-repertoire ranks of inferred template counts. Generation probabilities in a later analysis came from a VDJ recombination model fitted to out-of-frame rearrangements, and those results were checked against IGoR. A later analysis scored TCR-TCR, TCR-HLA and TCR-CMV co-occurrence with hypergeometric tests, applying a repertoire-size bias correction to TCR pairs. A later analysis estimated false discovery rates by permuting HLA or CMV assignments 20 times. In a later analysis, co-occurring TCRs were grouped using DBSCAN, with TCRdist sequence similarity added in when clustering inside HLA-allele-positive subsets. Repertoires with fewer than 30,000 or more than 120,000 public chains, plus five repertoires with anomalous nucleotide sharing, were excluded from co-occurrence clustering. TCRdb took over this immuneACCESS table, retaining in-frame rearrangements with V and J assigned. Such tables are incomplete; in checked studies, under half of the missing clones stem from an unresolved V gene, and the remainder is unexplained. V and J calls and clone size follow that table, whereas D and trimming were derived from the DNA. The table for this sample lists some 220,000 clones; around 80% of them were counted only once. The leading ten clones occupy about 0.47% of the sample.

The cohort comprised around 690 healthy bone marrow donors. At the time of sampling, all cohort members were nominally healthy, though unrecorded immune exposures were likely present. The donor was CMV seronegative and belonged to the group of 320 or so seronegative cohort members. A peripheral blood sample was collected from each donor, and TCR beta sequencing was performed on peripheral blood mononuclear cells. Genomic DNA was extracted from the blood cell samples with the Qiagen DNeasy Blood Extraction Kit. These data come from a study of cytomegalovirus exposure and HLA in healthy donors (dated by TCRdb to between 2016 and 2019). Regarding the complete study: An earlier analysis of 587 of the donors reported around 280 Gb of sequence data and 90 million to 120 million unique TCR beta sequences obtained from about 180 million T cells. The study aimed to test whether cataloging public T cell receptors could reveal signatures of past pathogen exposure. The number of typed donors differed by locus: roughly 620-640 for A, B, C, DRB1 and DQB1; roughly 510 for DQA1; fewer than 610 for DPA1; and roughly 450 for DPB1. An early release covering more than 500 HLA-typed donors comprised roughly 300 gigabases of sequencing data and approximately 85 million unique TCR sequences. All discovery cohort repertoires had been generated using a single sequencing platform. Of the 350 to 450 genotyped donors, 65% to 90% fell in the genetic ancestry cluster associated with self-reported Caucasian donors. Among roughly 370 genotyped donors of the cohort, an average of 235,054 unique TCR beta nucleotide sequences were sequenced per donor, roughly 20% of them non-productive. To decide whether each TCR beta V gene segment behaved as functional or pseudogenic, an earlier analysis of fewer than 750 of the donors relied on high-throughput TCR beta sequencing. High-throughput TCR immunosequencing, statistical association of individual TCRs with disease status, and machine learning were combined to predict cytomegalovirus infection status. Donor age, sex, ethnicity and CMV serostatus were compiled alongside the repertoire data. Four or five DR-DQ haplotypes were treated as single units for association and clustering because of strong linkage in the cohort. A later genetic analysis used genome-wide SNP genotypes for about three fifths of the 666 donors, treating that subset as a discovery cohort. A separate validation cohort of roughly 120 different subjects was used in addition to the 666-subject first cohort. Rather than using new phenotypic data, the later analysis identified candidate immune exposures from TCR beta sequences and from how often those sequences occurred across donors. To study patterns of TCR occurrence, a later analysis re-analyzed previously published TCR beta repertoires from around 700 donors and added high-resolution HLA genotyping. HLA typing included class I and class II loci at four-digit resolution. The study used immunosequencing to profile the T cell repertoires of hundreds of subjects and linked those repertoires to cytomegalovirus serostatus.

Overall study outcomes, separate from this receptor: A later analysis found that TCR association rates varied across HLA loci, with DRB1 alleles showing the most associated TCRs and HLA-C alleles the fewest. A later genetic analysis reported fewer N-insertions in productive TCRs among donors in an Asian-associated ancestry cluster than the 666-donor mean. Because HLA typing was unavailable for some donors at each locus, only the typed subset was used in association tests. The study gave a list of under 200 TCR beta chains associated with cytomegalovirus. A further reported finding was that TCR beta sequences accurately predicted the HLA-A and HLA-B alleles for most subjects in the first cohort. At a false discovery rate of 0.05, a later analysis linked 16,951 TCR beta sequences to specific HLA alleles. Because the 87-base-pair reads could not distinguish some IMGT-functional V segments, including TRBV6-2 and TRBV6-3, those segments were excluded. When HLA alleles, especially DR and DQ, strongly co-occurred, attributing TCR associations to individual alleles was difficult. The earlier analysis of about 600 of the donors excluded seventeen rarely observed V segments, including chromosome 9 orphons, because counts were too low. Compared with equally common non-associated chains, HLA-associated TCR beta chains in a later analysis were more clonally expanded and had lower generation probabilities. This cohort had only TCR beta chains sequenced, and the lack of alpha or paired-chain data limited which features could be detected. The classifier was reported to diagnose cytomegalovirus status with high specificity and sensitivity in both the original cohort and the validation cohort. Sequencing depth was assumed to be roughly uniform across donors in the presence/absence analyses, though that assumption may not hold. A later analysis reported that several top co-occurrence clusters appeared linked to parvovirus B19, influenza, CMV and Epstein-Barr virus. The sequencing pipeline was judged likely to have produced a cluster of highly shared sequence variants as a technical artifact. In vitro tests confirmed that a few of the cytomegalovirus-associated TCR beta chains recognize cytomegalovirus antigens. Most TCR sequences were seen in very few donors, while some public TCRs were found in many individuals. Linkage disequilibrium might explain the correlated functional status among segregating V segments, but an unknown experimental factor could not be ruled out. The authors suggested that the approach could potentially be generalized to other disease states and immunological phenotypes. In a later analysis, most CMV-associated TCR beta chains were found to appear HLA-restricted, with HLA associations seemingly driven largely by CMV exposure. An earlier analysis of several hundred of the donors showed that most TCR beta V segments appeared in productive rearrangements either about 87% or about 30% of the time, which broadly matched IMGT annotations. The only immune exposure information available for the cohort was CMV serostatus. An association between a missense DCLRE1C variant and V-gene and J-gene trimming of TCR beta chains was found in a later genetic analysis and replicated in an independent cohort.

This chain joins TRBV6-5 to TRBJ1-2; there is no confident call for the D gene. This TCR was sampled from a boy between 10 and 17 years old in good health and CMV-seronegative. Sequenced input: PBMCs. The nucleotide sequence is TGTGCCAGCAGGCGGCCCGGTGGTGGCTACACCTTC. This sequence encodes CASRRPGGGYTF.